This is a list of T cell receptor beta chains from one sample in a study of immune heterogeneity within non-small cell lung tumors. TCRdb fed the multiplex PCR reads into MiXCR, producing one record per CDR3 protein. The sample carries some 1,900 distinct CDR3 sequences, roughly 50% recorded once. Sample: lung tumor tissue. These receptors all come from a man between 65 and 79 years old with non-small cell lung cancer. Both conserved end residues are part of each CDR3.

v_call | cdr3_aa
TRBV12-3/TRBV12-4 | CASSLGGGTEAFF
TRBV20-1 | CSAQSGIESYGYTF
TRBV7-6 | CASSPGDEQYF
TRBV30 | CAWRVGPGTEAFF
TRBV19 | CASRWDTNTEAFF
TRBV12-3/TRBV12-4 | CASSLRDLWKPSGNTIYF
TRBV7-9 | CASSASTRYSGTDTQYF
TRBV10-3 | CAISDPGKVAFF
TRBV20-1 | CSARGQTGLVLGNEQFF
TRBV3-1 | CASSRQAGGNEQFF
TRBV7-6 | CASLGRGRGQLTGELFF
TRBV20-1 | CSARDPSGRWGLQETQYF
TRBV7-9 | CASSLAVIQDTDTQNF
TRBV12-3/TRBV12-4 | CASSSGLGNEQYF
TRBV15 | CATSYDRNRLETQYF
TRBV28 | CASKFRDRGRHGELFF
TRBV7-9 | CASSLEVTYYEQYF
TRBV6-6 | CASSYIASGPYEQYF
TRBV4-1 | CASSPYDGGNTEAFF
TRBV28 | CASSSSGTSQPQHF
TRBV15 | CATSGLGIQETQYF
TRBV20-1 | CSAPNGLAGADGEQLF
TRBV28 | CASSSYRDPGELFF
TRBV9 | CASSAGLAGDLKTQYF
TRBV11-3 | CASSPTNRGGNSPLHF
TRBV7-2 | CASSQGGSTDTQYF
TRBV27 | CASSLDGLFGYTF
TRBV29-1 | CSVEVSSYEQYF
TRBV19 | CATRRNGGETQYF
TRBV6-1 | CASSWQGNTEAFF
TRBV28 | CASILAGTVNTEAFF
TRBV15 | CATSITRVSTDTQYF
TRBV19 | CASSIGVTSLYEQYF
TRBV19 | CASSLLAVYNEQFF
TRBV28 | CASNPGGEDYEQYF
TRBV7-9 | CAIQDRGGTEAFF
TRBV20-1 | CSARDGRGTGVEYGYTF
TRBV19 | CASSPTGALNNEQFF